The rows below give T cell receptor beta chains drawn from one sample of a study of shared clonotypes between healthy human individuals. The repertoire was sequenced with immunoSEQ multiplex PCR; TCRdb's copy has only in-frame clones and lacks some. The sample carries 2 million to 3 million clones, roughly 93% recorded once. The specimen was naive CD4+ T cells from PBMCs. The receptors come from a man aged 18 to 29 in good health. Some clones in this sample may be carry-over from other donors' samples. The conserved cysteine and the conserved F or W are not part of the CDR3 here. Fields, in order: clone size, J gene, CDR3 length, V gene, CDR3 protein. Clone size is stated in some rows and not others, as once, few, many or a class when expanded.

.,TRBJ1-2,13,TRBV4-3,ASSQDRQGLRGYT
.,TRBJ2-6,13,TRBV6-1,ASSESVAGANVLT
.,TRBJ1-4,13,TRBV28,ASSLPGATNEKLF
once,TRBJ2-4,14,TRBV28,ASSLRAGILQNIQY
.,TRBJ2-7,12,TRBV27,ASSLSGLGYEQY
once,TRBJ1-4,13,TRBV18,ASSSQGGQNEKLF
.,TRBJ2-3,17,TRBV28,ASGKKGTSGRGSTDTQY
.,TRBJ1-2,10,TRBV6-5,ASSPSTGGYT
.,TRBJ2-5,12,TRBV5-5,ASSLLTEQETQY
.,TRBJ2-3,13,TRBV5-1,ASSTLLASTDTQY
.,TRBJ2-1,14,TRBV4-3,ASSSLSGSGWNEQF
.,TRBJ2-7,10,TRBV29-1,SGRDGYYEQY
.,TRBJ2-6,15,TRBV5-4,ASGGTAGPPGANVLT
.,TRBJ2-7,9,TRBV28,ASGGSYEQY
.,TRBJ2-2,16,TRBV23-1,ASSPLEGRLHYTGELF
once,TRBJ1-2,15,TRBV18,ASSPLVPTGSNYGYT
.,TRBJ1-5,12,TRBV7-9,ASSKTGDNQPQH
.,TRBJ2-5,15,TRBV28,ASSFLGFDRRQETQY